This is a list of T cell receptor beta chains from one sample in a study of shared clonotypes between healthy human individuals. Sequencing was performed with immunoSEQ multiplex PCR; in TCRdb, only in-frame clones are kept and a portion is missing. The table shows around 370,000 clones, with about 97% occurring only once. The sequenced sample was memory CD8+ T cells sorted from blood. These TCRs come from a man younger than 45 in good health. Each CDR3 is given with its conserved first and last residue. D genes are given only for firm matches.

j_gene,d_gene,v_gene,CDR3nt,CDR3aa
TRBJ2-7,-,TRBV7-2,TGTGCCAGCAGCTTCACGGGGTCGGGGGAGCAGTACTTC,CASSFTGSGEQYF
TRBJ1-5,TRBD1,TRBV28,TGTGCCAGCATCTTAGACAGGGGCAATCAGCCCCAGCATTTT,CASILDRGNQPQHF
TRBJ2-1,TRBD2,TRBV9,TGTGCCAGCAGCGTAGTTCCTCTTCTAGCGGGAGCCCCCAATGAGCAGTTCTTC,CASSVVPLLAGAPNEQFF
TRBJ2-3,TRBD2,TRBV6-1,TGTGCCGGGGGACTAGCGGTCGATACGCAGTATTTT,CAGGLAVDTQYF
TRBJ2-5,-,TRBV5-1,TGCGCCAGCAGCTTTAATGTACAAGAGACCCAGTACTTC,CASSFNVQETQYF
TRBJ2-7,TRBD2,TRBV28,TGTGCCAGACCGGGACTAGCGGTACCCTCCTACGAGCAGTACTTC,CARPGLAVPSYEQYF
TRBJ1-2,TRBD1,TRBV28,TGTGCCAGCAGTTCCTACACAGGGGGTATTGGCTACACCTTC,CASSSYTGGIGYTF
TRBJ2-3,-,TRBV6-5,TGTGCCAGCAGGAAGGGATTAGATACGCAGTATTTT,CASRKGLDTQYF
TRBJ2-7,-,TRBV10-3,TGTGCCATCAGTGAAGGGACCCAGTACGAGCAGTACTTC,CAISEGTQYEQYF
TRBJ2-3,TRBD2,TRBV4-2,TGTGCCAGCAGCCAAGACCAGCGGGAGCCAGATACGCAGTATTTT,CASSQDQREPDTQYF
TRBJ2-1,-,TRBV6-5,TGTGCCAGCAGTTACTCGATATGGAGCAATGAGCAGTTCTTC,CASSYSIWSNEQFF
TRBJ2-3,TRBD2,TRBV5-1,TGCGCCAGCAGCTTGGTCGGGACTAGCGGGAGCACAGATACGCAGTATTTT,CASSLVGTSGSTDTQYF